Included here is one T cell receptor (beta chain) sequence, with context. The PCR used 60 V beta and 13 J beta primers. Sequencing was performed with immunoSEQ multiplex PCR; in TCRdb, only in-frame clones are kept and a portion is missing. The sample records 71,000 or so clones, 65% to 90% being singletons. The data belong to a study of glioma-infiltrating T cells after dendritic cell vaccination. Across the whole study: Dendritic cell vaccination trial patients had either newly diagnosed or recurrent glioblastoma. Treatment, given 2003 to 2012, was autologous tumor lysate-pulsed dendritic cell vaccination. The vaccine used monocyte-derived dendritic cells pulsed overnight with autologous tumor lysate.

Germline V CDR1 and CDR2: GTSNPN, SVGIG (reference sequence). The CDR3 length is 14 residues. V dropped 5 bases and J dropped 9; count of bases not matched to a gene: 13. This rearrangement joins TRBV30 to TRBJ2-1; the match to TRBD2 covers 7 bases. The sample consisted of blood, taken before dendritic cell vaccination. The TCR comes from a human donor with glioblastoma. CDR3 region: CAWAPLMGEGEQFF. The CDR3 DNA follows: TGTGCCTGGGCCCCCTTAATGGGGGAGGGTGAGCAGTTCTTC.